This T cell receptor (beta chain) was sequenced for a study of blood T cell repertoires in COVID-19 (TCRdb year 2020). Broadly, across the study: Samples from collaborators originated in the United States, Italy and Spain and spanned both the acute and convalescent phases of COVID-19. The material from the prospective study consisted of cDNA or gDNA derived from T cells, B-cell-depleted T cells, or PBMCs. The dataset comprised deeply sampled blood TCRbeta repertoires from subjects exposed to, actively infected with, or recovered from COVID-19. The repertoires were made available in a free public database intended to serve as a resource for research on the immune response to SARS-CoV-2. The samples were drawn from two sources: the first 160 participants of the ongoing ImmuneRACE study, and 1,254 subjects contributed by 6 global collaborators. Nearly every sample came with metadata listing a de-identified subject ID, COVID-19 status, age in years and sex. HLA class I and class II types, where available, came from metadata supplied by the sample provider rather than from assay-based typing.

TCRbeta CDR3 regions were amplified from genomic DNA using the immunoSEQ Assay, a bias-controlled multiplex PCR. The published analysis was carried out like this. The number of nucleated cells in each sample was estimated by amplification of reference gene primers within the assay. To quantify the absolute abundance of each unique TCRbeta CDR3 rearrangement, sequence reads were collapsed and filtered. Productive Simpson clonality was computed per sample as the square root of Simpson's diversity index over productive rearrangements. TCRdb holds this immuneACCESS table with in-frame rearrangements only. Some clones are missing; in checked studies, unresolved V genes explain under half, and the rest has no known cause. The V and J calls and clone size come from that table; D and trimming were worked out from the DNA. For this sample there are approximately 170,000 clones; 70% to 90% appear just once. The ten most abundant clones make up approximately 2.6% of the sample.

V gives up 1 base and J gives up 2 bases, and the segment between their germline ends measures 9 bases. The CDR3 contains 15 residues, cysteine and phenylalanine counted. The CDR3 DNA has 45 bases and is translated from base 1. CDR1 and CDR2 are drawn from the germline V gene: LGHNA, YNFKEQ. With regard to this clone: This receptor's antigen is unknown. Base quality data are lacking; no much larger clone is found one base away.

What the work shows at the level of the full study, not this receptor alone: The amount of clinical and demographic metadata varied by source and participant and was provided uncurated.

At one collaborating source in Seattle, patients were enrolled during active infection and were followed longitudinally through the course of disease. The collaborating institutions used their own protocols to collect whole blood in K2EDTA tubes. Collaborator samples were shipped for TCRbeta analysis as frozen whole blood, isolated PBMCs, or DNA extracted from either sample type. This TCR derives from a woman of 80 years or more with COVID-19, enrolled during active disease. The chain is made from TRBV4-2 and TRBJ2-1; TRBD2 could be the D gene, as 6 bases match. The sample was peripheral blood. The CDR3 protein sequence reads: CASSQGGGTYNEQFF. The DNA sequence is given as TGTGCCAGCAGCCAAGGGGGCGGGACCTACAATGAGCAGTTCTTC.